This T cell receptor beta chain was sequenced for a study of technical replicates of blood from several donors. Only in-frame clones appear in the TCRdb table, and some are missing; sequencing was by immunoSEQ multiplex PCR. The sample contains 77,000 or so clones, roughly 89% of which appear only once. The germline gives CDR1 MDHEN, CDR2 SYDVKM. The length of the CDR3 is 15 residues. Trimming stripped 6 bases from V and 4 bases from J, with 15 bases between. The chain links TRBV28 to TRBJ1-4; D is ambiguous. What was sequenced was T cells isolated from PBMCs. The clonotype comes from a human donor in good health. The CDR3: CASSSQRAINEKLFF. In nucleotides, the CDR3 is TGTGCCAGCAGCTCCCAGAGGGCCATTAATGAAAAACTGTTTTTT.